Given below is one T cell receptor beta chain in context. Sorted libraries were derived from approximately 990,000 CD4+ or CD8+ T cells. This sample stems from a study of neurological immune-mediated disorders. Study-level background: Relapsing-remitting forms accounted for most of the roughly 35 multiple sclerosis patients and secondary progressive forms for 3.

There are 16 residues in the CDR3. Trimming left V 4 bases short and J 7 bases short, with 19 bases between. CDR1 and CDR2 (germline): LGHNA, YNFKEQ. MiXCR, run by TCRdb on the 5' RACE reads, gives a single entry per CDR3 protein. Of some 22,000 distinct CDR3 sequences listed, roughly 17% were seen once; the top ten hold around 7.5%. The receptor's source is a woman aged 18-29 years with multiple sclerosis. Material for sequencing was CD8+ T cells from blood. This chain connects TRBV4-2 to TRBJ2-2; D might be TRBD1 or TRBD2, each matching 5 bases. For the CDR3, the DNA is TGTGCCAGCAGCCTCAATCGGGGCATTAGGGTCGGGGAGCTGTTTTTT. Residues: CASSLNRGIRVGELFF.